These T cell receptor beta chains were read from a single sample in a study of blood T cell repertoires in COVID-19. Only in-frame clones appear in the TCRdb table, and some are missing; sequencing was by immunoSEQ multiplex PCR. The sample lists roughly 130,000 clones, about 85% occurring once. Source material: peripheral blood. The receptors were gathered from a man in his forties with active or convalescent COVID-19. Both conserved end residues are part of each CDR3. D genes are given only for firm matches. The size field is filled for only some rows; it gives once, few, many or a size class.

D,J,size,length,V,CDR3,DNA
.,TRBJ2-7,few,14,TRBV18,CASSLDSTTYEQYF,TGTGCCAGCTCACTAGACAGCACTACCTACGAGCAGTACTTC
TRBD1,TRBJ1-2,.,17,TRBV11-2,CASSLDTRDRGLNGYTF,TGTGCCAGCAGCTTGGACACACGGGACAGGGGGCTCAATGGCTACACCTTC
TRBD2,TRBJ2-5,.,17,TRBV5-1,CASSLVSGTSGGETQYF,TGCGCCAGCAGCTTGGTCTCGGGGACTAGCGGGGGAGAGACCCAGTACTTC
.,TRBJ2-3,.,18,TRBV7-9,CASSLAGLGRGRTDTQYF,TGTGCCAGCAGCTTAGCGGGTTTAGGGCGGGGCCGAACAGATACGCAGTATTTT
.,TRBJ1-6,.,13,TRBV12-3/TRBV12-4,CASSDSYNSPLHF,TGTGCCAGCAGTGACAGCTATAATTCACCCCTCCACTTT
.,TRBJ1-3,.,15,TRBV5-1,CASSLDWTMGNTIYF,TGCGCCAGCAGCTTGGATTGGACAATGGGCAACACCATATATTTT
TRBD2,TRBJ2-5,.,14,TRBV7-2,CASSTSSGQETQYF,TGTGCCAGCAGCACCTCTAGCGGCCAAGAGACCCAGTACTTC
TRBD1,TRBJ1-6,.,17,TRBV11-2,CASSSHPDRGYNSPLHF,TGTGCCAGCAGCTCCCACCCGGACAGGGGCTATAATTCACCCCTCCACTTT
.,TRBJ1-4,.,17,TRBV5-1,CASSLSSDWATNEKLFF,TGCGCCAGCAGCCTATCCTCCGACTGGGCAACTAATGAAAAACTGTTTTTT
.,TRBJ2-1,.,15,TRBV30,CAWSPRGARYNEQFF,TGTGCCTGGAGTCCCCGGGGGGCGCGGTACAATGAGCAGTTCTTC
TRBD1,TRBJ2-5,once,15,TRBV10-2,CASSADRGLIETQYF,TGCGCCAGCAGTGCAGACAGGGGATTAATAGAGACCCAGTACTTC
TRBD1,TRBJ1-3,once,11,TRBV13,CASSSRDRLHF,TGTGCCAGCAGCTCCAGGGACAGGCTTCATTTT
TRBD2,TRBJ2-1,once,15,TRBV11-3,CASSRLAGGHYEQFF,TGTGCCAGCAGCCGCCTAGCGGGGGGGCATTATGAGCAGTTCTTC
TRBD2,TRBJ2-1,.,16,TRBV6-2/TRBV6-3,CASSYSRASGGYEQFF,TGTGCCAGCAGTTACTCTAGGGCTAGCGGGGGGTATGAGCAGTTCTTC
TRBD2,TRBJ2-3,.,17,TRBV10-1,CASSESISGGGPDTQYF,TGCGCCAGCAGTGAGTCAATTAGCGGGGGGGGCCCAGATACGCAGTATTTT
.,TRBJ1-4,.,17,TRBV5-5,CASSARYSGVLGEKLFF,TGTGCCAGCAGCGCGAGATACTCAGGGGTATTGGGTGAAAAACTGTTTTTT
.,TRBJ2-3,.,12,TRBV19,CASSFGWDTQYF,TGTGCCAGTAGTTTCGGGTGGGATACGCAGTATTTT
TRBD1,TRBJ1-1,.,13,TRBV5-1,CASSGQGALEAFF,TGCGCCAGCAGCGGACAGGGGGCGCTGGAAGCTTTCTTT
TRBD2,TRBJ2-2,.,16,TRBV7-3,CASSPSGGANTGELFF,TGTGCCAGCAGCCCTAGCGGGGGGGCGAACACCGGGGAGCTGTTTTTT
TRBD1,TRBJ2-3,.,16,TRBV7-3,CASSSGTGGNIDTQYF,TGTGCCAGCAGCTCCGGGACAGGGGGCAACATAGATACGCAGTATTTT
.,TRBJ2-7,.,13,TRBV5-1,CASGLDSFYEQYF,TGCGCCAGCGGCCTCGACAGCTTCTACGAGCAGTACTTC
TRBD1,TRBJ2-2,.,14,TRBV5-1,CASQPGQGAGELFF,TGCGCCAGCCAACCGGGACAGGGGGCCGGGGAGCTGTTTTTT
TRBD1,TRBJ2-7,.,14,TRBV5-4,CASSPRQGSYEQYF,TGTGCCAGCAGCCCCAGACAGGGAAGCTACGAGCAGTACTTC
.,TRBJ1-5,many,16,TRBV18,CASSPAGGGLDQPQHF,TGTGCCAGCTCGCCAGCTGGGGGGGGCTTGGATCAGCCCCAGCATTTT
.,TRBJ1-2,few,11,TRBV20-1,CSASSGYGYTF,TGCAGTGCTAGTTCGGGCTATGGCTACACCTTC
TRBD2,TRBJ2-5,.,16,TRBV7-2,CASSSSRTSGGETQYF,TGTGCCAGCAGCTCCTCGAGGACTAGCGGGGGAGAGACCCAGTACTTC
.,TRBJ1-1,.,11,TRBV30,CAWSEGHEAFF,TGTGCCTGGAGCGAGGGACATGAAGCTTTCTTT
.,TRBJ1-5,.,16,TRBV6-1,CASSEEGRGGNQPQHF,TGTGCCAGCAGTGAAGAGGGGAGGGGTGGCAATCAGCCCCAGCATTTT